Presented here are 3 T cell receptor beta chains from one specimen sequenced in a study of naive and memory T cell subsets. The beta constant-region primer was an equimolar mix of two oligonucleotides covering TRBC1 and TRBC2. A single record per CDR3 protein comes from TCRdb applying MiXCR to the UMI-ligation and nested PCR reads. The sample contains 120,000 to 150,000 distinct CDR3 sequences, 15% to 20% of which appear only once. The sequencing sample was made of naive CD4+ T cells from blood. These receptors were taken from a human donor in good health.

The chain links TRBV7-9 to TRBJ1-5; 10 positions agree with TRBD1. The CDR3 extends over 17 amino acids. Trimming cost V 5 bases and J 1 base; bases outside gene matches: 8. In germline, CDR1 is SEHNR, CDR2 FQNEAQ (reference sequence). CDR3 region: CASSPTRTGGSNQPQHF. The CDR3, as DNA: TGTGCCAGCAGCCCCACCCGGACAGGGGGAAGCAATCAGCCCCAGCATTTT.

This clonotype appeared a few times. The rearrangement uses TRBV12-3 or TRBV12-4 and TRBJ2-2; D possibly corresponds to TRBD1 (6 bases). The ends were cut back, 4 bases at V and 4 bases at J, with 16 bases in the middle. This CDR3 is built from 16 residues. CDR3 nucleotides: TGTGCCAGCAGTTCCCCAGGGGCGGGCGGCACCGGGGAGCTGTTTTTT. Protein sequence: CASSSPGAGGTGELFF.

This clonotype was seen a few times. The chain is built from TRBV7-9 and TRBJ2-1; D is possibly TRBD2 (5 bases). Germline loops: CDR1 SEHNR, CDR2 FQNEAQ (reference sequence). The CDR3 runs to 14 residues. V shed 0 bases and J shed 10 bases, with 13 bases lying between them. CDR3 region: CASSLAGAAKEQFF. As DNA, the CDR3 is TGTGCCAGCAGCTTAGCGGGAGCAGCTAAGGAGCAGTTCTTC. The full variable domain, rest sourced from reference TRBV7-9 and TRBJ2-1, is DTGVSQNPRHKITKRGQNVTFRCDPISEHNRLYWYRQTLGQGPEFLTYFQNEAQLEKSRLLSDRFSAERPKGSFSTLEIQRTEQGDSAMYLCASSLAGAAKEQFFGPGTRLTVL.